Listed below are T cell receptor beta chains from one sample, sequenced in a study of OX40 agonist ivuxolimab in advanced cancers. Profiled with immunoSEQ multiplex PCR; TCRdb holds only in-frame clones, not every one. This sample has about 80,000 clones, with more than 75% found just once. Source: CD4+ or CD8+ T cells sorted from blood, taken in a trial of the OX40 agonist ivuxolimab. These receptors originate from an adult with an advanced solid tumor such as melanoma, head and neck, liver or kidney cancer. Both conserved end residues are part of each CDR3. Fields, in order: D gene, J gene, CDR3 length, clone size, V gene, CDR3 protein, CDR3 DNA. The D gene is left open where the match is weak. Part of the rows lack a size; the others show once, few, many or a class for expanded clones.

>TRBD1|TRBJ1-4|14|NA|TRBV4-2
CASMGAGGNEKLFF
TGTGCCAGCATGGGGGCAGGGGGAAATGAAAAACTGTTTTTT
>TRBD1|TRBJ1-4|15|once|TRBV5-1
CASSERQGGNEKLFF
TGCGCCAGCAGCGAAAGACAGGGAGGGAATGAAAAACTGTTTTTT
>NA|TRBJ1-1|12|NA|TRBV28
CASRSLRTEAFF
TGTGCCAGCAGGAGCTTAAGGACTGAAGCTTTCTTT
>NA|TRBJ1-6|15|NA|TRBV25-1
CASSELRGSNSPLHF
TGTGCCAGCAGCGAGCTTAGGGGGTCTAATTCACCCCTCCACTTT
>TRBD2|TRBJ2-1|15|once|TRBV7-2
CASSLVAGGGNEQFF
TGTGCCAGCAGCTTAGTAGCGGGAGGGGGCAATGAGCAGTTCTTC
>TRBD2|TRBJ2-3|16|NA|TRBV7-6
CASSSRTSGGEGTQYF
TGTGCCAGCAGCTCTCGGACTAGCGGGGGGGAAGGTACGCAGTATTTT
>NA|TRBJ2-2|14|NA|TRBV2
CASRGDKNTGELFF
TGTGCCAGCAGAGGGGACAAAAACACCGGGGAGCTGTTTTTT
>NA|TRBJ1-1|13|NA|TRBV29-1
CSVEGPGYTEAFF
TGCAGCGTTGAGGGGCCAGGGTACACTGAAGCTTTCTTT
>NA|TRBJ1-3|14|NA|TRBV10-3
CAISRDGAGNTIYF
TGTGCCATCAGCCGGGACGGCGCTGGAAACACCATATATTTT
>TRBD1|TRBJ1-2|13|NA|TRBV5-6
CASSSTGEYGYTF
TGTGCCAGCAGCTCGACAGGGGAGTATGGCTACACCTTC
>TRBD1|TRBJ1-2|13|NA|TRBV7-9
CASSYDRGQGYTF
TGTGCCAGCAGCTACGACAGGGGGCAAGGCTACACCTTC
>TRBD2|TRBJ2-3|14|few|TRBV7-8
CASSFSSGRNTQYF
TGTGCCAGCAGCTTCTCTAGCGGGCGGAATACGCAGTATTTT
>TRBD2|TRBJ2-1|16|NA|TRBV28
CASSLMVGGRALEQFF
TGTGCCAGCAGTTTAATGGTGGGCGGGAGGGCCCTTGAGCAGTTCTTC
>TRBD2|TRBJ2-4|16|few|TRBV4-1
CASSLSGGAAKNIQYF
TGCGCCAGCAGCCTGAGCGGGGGGGCCGCCAAAAACATTCAGTACTTC
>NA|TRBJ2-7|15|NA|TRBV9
CASSVVPETVYEQYF
TGTGCCAGCAGCGTAGTACCCGAGACAGTTTACGAGCAGTACTTC
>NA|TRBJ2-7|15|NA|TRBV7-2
CASSGPGVAQYEQYF
TGTGCCAGCAGCGGACCGGGAGTGGCCCAATACGAGCAGTACTTC
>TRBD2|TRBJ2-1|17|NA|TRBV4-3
CASSQDVLAGGDNEQFF
TGCGCCAGCAGCCAAGATGTCCTAGCGGGAGGGGACAATGAGCAGTTCTTC
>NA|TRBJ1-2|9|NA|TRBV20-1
CSASRGYTF
TGCAGTGCTAGTAGGGGCTACACCTTC
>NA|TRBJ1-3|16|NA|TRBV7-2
CASSLVGSPSGNTIYF
TGTGCCAGCAGCTTAGTCGGGTCACCCTCTGGAAACACCATATATTTT
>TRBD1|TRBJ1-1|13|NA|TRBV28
CASRRHDRAEAFF
TGTGCCAGCAGGCGACACGACAGGGCTGAAGCTTTCTTT
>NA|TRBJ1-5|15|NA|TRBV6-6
CASSFDGASNQPQHF
TGTGCCAGCAGTTTCGACGGGGCCAGCAATCAGCCCCAGCATTTT
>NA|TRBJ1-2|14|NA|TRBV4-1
CASSPEGRGYGYTF
TGCGCCAGCAGCCCTGAGGGACGGGGCTATGGCTACACCTTC
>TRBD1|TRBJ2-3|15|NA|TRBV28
CASSSGTGFTDTQYF
TGTGCCAGCAGTTCCGGGACAGGCTTCACAGATACGCAGTATTTT
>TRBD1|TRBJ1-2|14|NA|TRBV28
CASSLEQGAGGYTF
TGTGCCAGCAGTCTAGAACAGGGGGCCGGTGGCTACACCTTC
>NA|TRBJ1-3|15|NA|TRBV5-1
CASSLAGSNGNTIYF
TGCGCCAGCAGCTTGGCTGGCAGCAACGGAAACACCATATATTTT
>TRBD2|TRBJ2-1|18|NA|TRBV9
CASSARPNSGSSYNEQFF
TGTGCCAGCAGCGCCCGACCTAATAGCGGGAGCTCCTACAATGAGCAGTTCTTC
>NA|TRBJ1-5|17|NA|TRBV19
CASSILTGGWGNQPQHF
TGTGCCAGTAGTATACTTACGGGGGGCTGGGGCAATCAGCCCCAGCATTTT
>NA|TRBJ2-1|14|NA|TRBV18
CASSPNRLYNEQFF
TGTGCCAGCTCACCAAACAGACTCTACAATGAGCAGTTCTTC
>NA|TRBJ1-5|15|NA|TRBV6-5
CASSSNPGGNQPQHF
TGTGCCAGCAGTTCTAATCCGGGAGGCAATCAGCCCCAGCATTTT
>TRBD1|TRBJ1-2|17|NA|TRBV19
CASSMVAGTGGHYGYTF
TGTGCCAGTAGTATGGTTGCCGGGACAGGGGGGCACTATGGCTACACCTTC
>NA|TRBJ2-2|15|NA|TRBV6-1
CASSPLNRATGELFF
TGTGCCAGCAGTCCCCTGAACAGGGCTACCGGGGAGCTGTTTTTT
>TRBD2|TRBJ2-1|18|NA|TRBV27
CASSLRPGTSGMVNEQFF
TGTGCCAGCAGTCTCCGTCCCGGGACTAGCGGAATGGTGAATGAGCAGTTCTTC
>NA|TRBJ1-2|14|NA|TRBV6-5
CASSKEAATYGYTF
TGTGCCAGCAGCAAGGAGGCAGCCACATATGGCTACACCTTC
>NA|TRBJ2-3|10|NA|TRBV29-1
CSVQTDTQYF
TGCAGCGTTCAGACAGATACGCAGTATTTT
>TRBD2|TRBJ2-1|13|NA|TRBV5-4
CASSRTSSGEQFF
TGTGCCAGCAGTAGGACTAGCTCTGGTGAGCAGTTCTTC
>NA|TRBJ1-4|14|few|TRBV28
CASSSGRRNEKLFF
TGTGCCAGCAGTTCGGGTAGAAGGAATGAAAAACTGTTTTTT
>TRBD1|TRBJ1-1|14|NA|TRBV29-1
CSVEIGQGRTEAFF
TGCAGCGTTGAGATAGGACAGGGGAGGACTGAAGCTTTCTTT
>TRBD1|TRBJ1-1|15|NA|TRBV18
CASSPGQGPDTEAFF
TGTGCCAGCTCACCGGGACAGGGTCCCGACACTGAAGCTTTCTTT
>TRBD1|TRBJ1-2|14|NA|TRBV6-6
CASSQDRGRYGYTF
TGTGCCAGCAGCCAGGACAGGGGCCGTTATGGCTACACCTTC
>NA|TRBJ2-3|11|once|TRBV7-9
CASSLLDTQYF
TGTGCCAGCAGCTTACTAGATACGCAGTATTTT
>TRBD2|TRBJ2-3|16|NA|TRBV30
CAWSGLAGSKGDTQYF
TGTGCCTGGAGTGGACTAGCGGGGAGCAAGGGAGATACGCAGTATTTT
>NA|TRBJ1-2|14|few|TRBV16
CASSLRQTNYGYTF
TGTGCCAGCAGTCTCCGACAGACTAACTATGGCTACACCTTC
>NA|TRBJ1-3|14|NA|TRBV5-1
CASSLNDIGNTIYF
TGCGCCAGCAGCTTGAATGATATTGGAAACACCATATATTTT
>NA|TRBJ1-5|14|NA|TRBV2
CASREGNSNQPQHF
TGTGCCAGCCGAGAGGGTAATAGCAATCAGCCCCAGCATTTT
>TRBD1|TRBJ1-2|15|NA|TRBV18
CASSQGQEPNYGYTF
TGTGCCAGCTCTCAGGGACAGGAGCCTAACTATGGCTACACCTTC
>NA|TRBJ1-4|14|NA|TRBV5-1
CASSLLAGPRELFF
TGCGCCAGCAGCTTGTTAGCAGGGCCTCGTGAACTGTTTTTT
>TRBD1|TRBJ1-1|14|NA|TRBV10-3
CALRQGERNTEAFF
TGTGCCCTAAGACAGGGGGAGAGGAACACTGAAGCTTTCTTT
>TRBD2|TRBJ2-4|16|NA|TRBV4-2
CASTKSGGAGKNIQYF
TGTGCCAGCACCAAGTCCGGGGGGGCCGGGAAAAACATTCAGTACTTC
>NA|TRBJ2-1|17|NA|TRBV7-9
CASSLVVRWGSSNEQFF
TGTGCCAGCAGCTTAGTCGTACGGTGGGGGAGCAGCAATGAGCAGTTCTTC
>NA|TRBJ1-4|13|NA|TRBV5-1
CASSLGRNEKLFF
TGCGCCAGCAGCTTGGGGCGTAATGAAAAACTGTTTTTT
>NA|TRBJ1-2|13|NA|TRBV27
CASSFRRWYGYTF
TGTGCCAGCAGTTTCAGGCGATGGTATGGCTACACCTTC
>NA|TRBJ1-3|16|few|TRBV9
CASSGGGTFSGNTIYF
TGTGCCAGCAGCGGGGGTGGGACCTTCTCTGGAAACACCATATATTTT
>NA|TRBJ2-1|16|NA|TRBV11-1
CASSIQSGSGYNEQFF
TGTGCCAGCAGCATTCAAAGCGGGTCGGGCTACAATGAGCAGTTCTTC